A single sample gave rise to the 14 T cell receptor beta chains below, sequenced in a study of radiation and T cells in renal cell carcinoma. Described time point: blood 4 weeks post-SBRT, at nephrectomy. The treatment was: 15 Gy SBRT to primary tumor, nephrectomy 4 weeks later. Data came from immunoSEQ multiplex PCR; TCRdb stores just in-frame clones and leaves some out. The data contain around 170,000 clones, about 85% of them seen just once; the ten biggest clones take up approximately 10%. The source was blood, collected from a patient whose treatment included radiotherapy and nephrectomy. These receptors were taken from a woman between 45 and 60 years old with renal cell carcinoma.

This chain joins TRBV19 and TRBJ1-1; TRBD1 aligns across 9 bases. With 7 bases clipped from V and 4 bases from J, the junction kept 10 bases outside the gene matches. The germline gives CDR1 LNHDA, CDR2 SQIVND (reference sequence). The CDR3 is 15 amino acids. The CDR3 is CASNILQGAITEAFF. In DNA, the CDR3 is TGTGCCAGTAACATACTACAGGGGGCGATCACTGAAGCTTTCTTT.

The chain couples TRBV19 to TRBJ2-1, with D tentatively TRBD2 (5 bases). The CDR3 covers 14 residues. Trimming stripped 5 bases from V and 3 bases from J, with 11 bases between. CDR1 is LNHDA, CDR2 SQIVND, per germline (reference sequence). The DNA of the CDR3 is TGTGCCAGTAGTCCCCGGGAACACTACAATGAGCAGTTCTTC. This encodes CASSPREHYNEQFF.

This chain uses TRBV29-1 with TRBJ1-2; the D is unclear. Germline CDR1 SQVTM, CDR2 ANQGSEA. The CDR3 has 13 residues. V lost 0 bases to trimming and J lost 5 bases, with 10 bases between them. The CDR3 DNA sequence: TGCAGCGTTGAAGAGGGAGATGGTTATGGCTACACCTTC. Encoded protein: CSVEEGDGYGYTF.

J is TRBJ2-1 and V is TRBV4-3, with a weak D call TRBD1 (6 bases). The V gene's germline CDR1 is LGHNA and CDR2 YSLEER. The CDR3 has 15 residues. V was pared by 0 bases and J by 4 bases, with 10 bases between. In DNA form, the CDR3 reads TGCGCCAGCAGCCAAGATCAACAGGGTTACAATGAGCAGTTCTTC. Encoded protein: CASSQDQQGYNEQFF.

The chain links TRBV6-6 to TRBJ2-3; no definite D call. The CDR3 spans 13 residues. V was clipped by 6 bases and J by 0 bases, with 7 bases between them. The germline CDR1 and CDR2 sequences are MNHNY and SVGAGI (reference sequence). The CDR3: CASRDGSTDTQYF. The CDR3 bases are TGTGCCAGCAGGGATGGGAGCACAGATACGCAGTATTTT.

This chain connects TRBV12-5 to TRBJ1-2; D is ambiguous. CDR1 LGHNT and CDR2 FRNRAP come from the germline V gene. The CDR3 consists of 12 residues. Trimming removed 7 bases at V and 5 bases at J, with 11 bases between. CDR3 DNA: TGTGCTAGTGCCCTGGAAGTTTATGGCTACACCTTC. Amino acids: CASALEVYGYTF.

This chain uses TRBV7-2 with TRBJ2-3, with 13 bases that match TRBD2. The CDR3 has 15 residues. CDR1 is SGHTA, CDR2 FQGNSA, per germline. J lost 5 bases, V lost 5 bases, and 4 bases had no gene match. The CDR3 protein is CASSTRTSGGDTQYF. For the CDR3, the DNA is TGTGCCAGCAGCACCAGGACTAGCGGGGGAGATACGCAGTATTTT.

The chain employs TRBV19 and TRBJ2-5; D tentatively reads TRBD1 or TRBD2 (6 bases each). The V end lost 6 bases, the J end lost 2 bases, and 16 bases lay between the germline ends. Looked up from germline, CDR1 is LNHDA and CDR2 is SQIVND (reference sequence). CDR3 size: 15 residues. The CDR3 coding sequence is TGTGCCAGTAGCCAAGGAGGGGGTGGGCAAGAGACCCAGTACTTC. This gives the protein CASSQGGGGQETQYF.

The CDR3 nucleotides are TGTGCCAGCAGCTTAGCGGGGGCTGGTGAGCAGTACTTC. It specifies CASSLAGAGEQYF. The J gene is TRBJ2-7, the V gene TRBV7-9; tentative D call: TRBD1 (6 bases). This CDR3 is built from 13 residues. V was pared by 0 bases and J by 7 bases, with 10 bases between. Germline CDR1 SEHNR, CDR2 FQNEAQ (reference sequence).

The chain is built from TRBV7-9 and TRBJ2-1, with 8 bases that match TRBD1. CDR1 is SEHNR and CDR2 is FQNEAQ in the germline V gene (reference sequence). The CDR3 runs 14 residues. V dropped 4 bases and J dropped 6; count of bases not matched to a gene: 5. This chain's CDR3 is CASSSTDRGNEQFF. DNA of the CDR3: TGTGCCAGCAGCTCAACAGACAGGGGCAATGAGCAGTTCTTC.

The chain combines TRBV29-1 with TRBJ2-3, with D tentatively TRBD1 (6 bases). The germline V gene has CDR1 SQVTM and CDR2 ANQGSEA. The length of the CDR3 is 13 residues. V lost 7 bases, J lost 0 bases, and 11 bases lay in between. The DNA of the CDR3 is TGCAGCGGCGGACAGAGGAGCACAGATACGCAGTATTTT. Protein sequence: CSGGQRSTDTQYF.

This chain's CDR3 is CASSVVIGGSSYNEQFF. The CDR3 DNA sequence: TGTGCCAGCAGCGTAGTCATAGGGGGGAGCTCCTACAATGAGCAGTTCTTC. The genes are TRBV9 and TRBJ2-1; D is possibly TRBD1 or TRBD2 (6 bases each). V lost 0 bases, J lost 0 bases, and 13 bases lay in between. Germline CDR1 reads SGDLS; CDR2 reads YYNGEE. The CDR3 is made up of 17 amino acids. The whole variable domain, filled in from reference TRBV9 and TRBJ2-1, reads DSGVTQTPKHLITATGQRVTLRCSPRSGDLSVYWYQQSLDQGLQFLIQYYNGEERAKGNILERFSAQQFPDLHSELNLSSLELGDSALYFCASSVVIGGSSYNEQFFGPGTRLTVL.

The chain has TRBV14 and TRBJ2-7; D gene unclear. Per the germline V gene, CDR1 is SGHDN and CDR2 is FVKESK. V was shortened by 4 bases and J by 1 base, with 5 bases between the two germline ends. CDR3 length: 12 amino acids. The DNA of the CDR3 is TGTGCCAGCAGCCCCGGATCCTACGAGCAGTACTTC. This encodes CASSPGSYEQYF. Looking up the rest from reference TRBV14 and TRBJ2-7 gives the full variable domain: EAGVTQFPSHSVIEKGQTVTLRCDPISGHDNLYWYRRVMGKEIKFLLHFVKESKQDESGMPNNRFLAERTGGTYSTLKVQPAELEDSGVYFCASSPGSYEQYFGPGTRLTVT.

The genes are TRBV4-1 and TRBJ1-2; D is possibly TRBD1 (5 bases). Trimming removed 6 bases from V and 2 bases from J, with 19 bases in between. Germline values: CDR1 MGHRA, CDR2 YSYEKL. The CDR3 spans 16 residues. DNA for the CDR3: TGCGCCAGCAGGGAAGTATCCAAGGGGCGCAACTATGGCTACACCTTC. This sequence encodes CASREVSKGRNYGYTF.